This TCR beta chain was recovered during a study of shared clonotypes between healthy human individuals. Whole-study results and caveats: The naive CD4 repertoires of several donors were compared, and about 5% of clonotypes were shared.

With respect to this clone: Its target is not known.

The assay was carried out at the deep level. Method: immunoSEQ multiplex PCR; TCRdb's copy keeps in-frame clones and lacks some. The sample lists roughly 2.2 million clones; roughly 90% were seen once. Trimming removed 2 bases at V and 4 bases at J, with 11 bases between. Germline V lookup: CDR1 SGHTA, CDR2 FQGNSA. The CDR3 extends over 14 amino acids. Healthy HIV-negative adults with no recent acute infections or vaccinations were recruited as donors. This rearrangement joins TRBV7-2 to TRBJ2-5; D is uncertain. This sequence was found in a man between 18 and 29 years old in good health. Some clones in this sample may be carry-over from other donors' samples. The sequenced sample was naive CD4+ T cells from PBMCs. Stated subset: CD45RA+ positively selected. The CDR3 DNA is TGTGCCAGCAGCTTAAGTGAGGAACTAGAGACCCAGTACTTC. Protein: CASSLSEELETQYF.